The clone carrying this T cell receptor (beta chain) was observed at least ten times. The data belong to a study of molecular identifiers for immune sequencing clone quantification. J gave up 5 bases and V 3 bases, and 6 bases lay outside the gene matches. There are 15 residues in the CDR3. CDR1 and CDR2 (germline): LNHDA, SQIVND (reference sequence). TCRdb re-derived calls from the PCR reads in MiXCR, one entry per CDR3 protein. The sample carries about 300,000 distinct CDR3 sequences, about 21% recorded once. The V and J genes are TRBV19 and TRBJ2-2, with 7 bases identical to TRBD1. Sequencing used naive CD8+ T cells from blood, with Jurkat cell RNA spiked in. Subset of the sample: FACS-sorted CD8+CD4-CCR7+CD45RA+ naive T cells. This receptor was identified in a human donor in good health. Some libraries in this study had Jurkat cell RNA spiked in. In DNA form, the CDR3 reads TGTGCCAGTAGTATTTACAGGGGTAATACCGGGGAGCTGTTTTTT. As protein: CASSIYRGNTGELFF. Full variable domain (rest looked up from reference TRBV19 and TRBJ2-2): DGGITQSPKYLFRKEGQNVTLSCEQNLNHDAMYWYRQDPGQGLRLIYYSQIVNDFQKGDIAEGYSVSREKKESFPLTVTSAQKNPTAFYLCASSIYRGNTGELFFGEGSRLTVL.